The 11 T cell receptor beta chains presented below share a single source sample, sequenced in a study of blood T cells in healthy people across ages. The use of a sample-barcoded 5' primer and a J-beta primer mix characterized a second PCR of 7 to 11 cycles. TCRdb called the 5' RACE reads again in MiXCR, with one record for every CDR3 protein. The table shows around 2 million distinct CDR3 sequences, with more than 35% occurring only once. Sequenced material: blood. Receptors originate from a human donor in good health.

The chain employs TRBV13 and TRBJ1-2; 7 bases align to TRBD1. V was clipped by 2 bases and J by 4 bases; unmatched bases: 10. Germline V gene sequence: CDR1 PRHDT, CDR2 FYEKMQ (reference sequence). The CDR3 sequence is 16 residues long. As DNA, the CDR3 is TGTGCCAGCAGCTTACTCCTTGGGGGACAGAGCTATGGCTACACCTTC. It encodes CASSLLLGGQSYGYTF.

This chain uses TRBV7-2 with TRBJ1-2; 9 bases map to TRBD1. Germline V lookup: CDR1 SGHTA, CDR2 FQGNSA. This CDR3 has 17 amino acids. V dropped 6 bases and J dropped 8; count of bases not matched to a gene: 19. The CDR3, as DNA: TGTGCCAGCAGTTATACATCCGGGACAGGGACCTTCGGGGGCTACACCTTC. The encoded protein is CASSYTSGTGTFGGYTF.

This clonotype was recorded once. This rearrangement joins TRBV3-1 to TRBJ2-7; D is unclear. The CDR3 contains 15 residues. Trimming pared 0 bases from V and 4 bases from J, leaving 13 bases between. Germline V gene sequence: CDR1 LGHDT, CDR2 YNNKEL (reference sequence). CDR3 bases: TGTGCCAGCAGCCAAGAGTTCGGGCAGTCTTACGAGCAGTACTTC. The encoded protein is CASSQEFGQSYEQYF.

The CDR3 loop is CASNMALQGWEQPQHF. CDR3 bases: TGTGCCAGCAATATGGCTCTTCAGGGGTGGGAGCAGCCCCAGCATTTT. This chain links TRBV2 with TRBJ1-5; weak D call: TRBD1 (6 bases). This CDR3 has 16 amino acids. From germline, CDR1 is SNHLY and CDR2 FYNNEI. V was shortened by 7 bases and J by 7 bases, with 23 bases between the two germline ends.

The CDR3 protein is CSVAKNLMNTEAFF. The CDR3 DNA reads TGCAGCGTCGCCAAAAACCTGATGAACACTGAAGCTTTCTTT. The V call is TRBV29-1, the J call TRBJ1-1, with D unclear. Per germline, CDR1 SQVTM and CDR2 ANQGSEA. V lost 6 bases to trimming and J lost 0 bases, with 14 bases between them. This CDR3 has 14 residues.

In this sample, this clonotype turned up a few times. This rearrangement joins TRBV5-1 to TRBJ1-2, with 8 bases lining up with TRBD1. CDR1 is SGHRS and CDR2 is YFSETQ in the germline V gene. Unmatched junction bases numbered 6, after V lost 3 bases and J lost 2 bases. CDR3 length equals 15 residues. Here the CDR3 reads CASSYGQGSNYGYTF. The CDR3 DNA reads TGCGCCAGCAGCTATGGACAGGGTTCGAACTATGGCTACACCTTC.

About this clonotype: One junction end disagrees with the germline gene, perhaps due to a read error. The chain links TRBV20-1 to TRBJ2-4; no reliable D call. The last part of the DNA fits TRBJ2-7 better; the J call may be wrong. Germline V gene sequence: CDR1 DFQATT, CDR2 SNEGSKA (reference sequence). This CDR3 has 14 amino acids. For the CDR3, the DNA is TGCGGTGCTAGAGCATATAAGAGAAACTACGAGCAGTACTTC. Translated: CGARAYKRNYEQYF.

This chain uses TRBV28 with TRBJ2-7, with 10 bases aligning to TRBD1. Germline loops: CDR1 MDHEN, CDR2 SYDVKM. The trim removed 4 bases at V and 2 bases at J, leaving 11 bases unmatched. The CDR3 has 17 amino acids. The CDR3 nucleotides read TGTGCCAGCAGTTCAATCTGGGACAGGGGTTTTCCCTACGAGCAGTACTTC. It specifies CASSSIWDRGFPYEQYF.

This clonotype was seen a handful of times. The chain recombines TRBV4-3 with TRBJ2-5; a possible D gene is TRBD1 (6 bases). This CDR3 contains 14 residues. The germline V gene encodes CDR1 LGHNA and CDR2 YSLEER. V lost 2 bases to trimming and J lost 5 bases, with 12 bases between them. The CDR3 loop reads CASSQSPRGETQYF. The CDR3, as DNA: TGCGCCAGCAGCCAATCTCCAAGGGGGGAGACCCAGTACTTC.

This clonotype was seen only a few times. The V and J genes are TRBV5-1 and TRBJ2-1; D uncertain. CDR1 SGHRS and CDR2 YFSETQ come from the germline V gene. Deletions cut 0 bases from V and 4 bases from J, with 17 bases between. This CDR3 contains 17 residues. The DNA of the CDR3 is TGCGCCAGCAGCTTGGACGGCTTATCCTCCCAATACAATGAGCAGTTCTTC. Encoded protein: CASSLDGLSSQYNEQFF.

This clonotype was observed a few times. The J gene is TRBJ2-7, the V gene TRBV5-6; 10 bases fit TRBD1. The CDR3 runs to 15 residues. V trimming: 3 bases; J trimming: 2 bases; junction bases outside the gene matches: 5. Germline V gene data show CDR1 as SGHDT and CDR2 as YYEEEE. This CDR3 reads CASSSTGTGAYEQYF. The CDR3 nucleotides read TGTGCCAGCAGCTCTACCGGGACAGGGGCCTACGAGCAGTACTTC.